This T cell receptor beta chain was obtained from a study of cytomegalovirus exposure and HLA in healthy donors. 13 Jbeta primers and 60 Vbeta primers were used for the PCR. Here immunoSEQ multiplex PCR was the method, and the copy in TCRdb shows in-frame clones only, minus some. This sample has roughly 76,000 clones; around 79% occur once, and the top ten carry more than 2%. After removal of 5 bases from V and 12 bases from J, the junction contained 11 bases not matched to a gene. This CDR3 contains 14 residues. Germline assignment: CDR1 MDHEN and CDR2 SYDVKM. The source of this sequence is a man aged 25-45 years in good health and CMV-seronegative. Sample: PBMCs. The chain carries TRBV28 and TRBJ2-1, with TRBD1 matching 9 bases. The CDR3 sequence: CASSPYRGPVRQFF. The CDR3 DNA is TGTGCCAGCAGTCCTTACAGGGGGCCAGTTCGGCAGTTCTTC.